One and the same sample provided the 11 T cell receptor beta chains below, sequenced in a study of Ad26.COV2.S vaccination and SARS-CoV-2 variants. Described treatment: some 20 received Ad26.COV2.S at low or high dose, single or two shots; roughly five received placebo; per-sample allocation not given. Specimens were obtained on day 63 following the first vaccine or placebo injection. Generated by immunoSEQ multiplex PCR, the TCRdb table keeps only in-frame clones and is missing some. The sample lists about 410,000 clones, 70% to 90% occurring once. Sequences were derived from peripheral blood, sampled in a trial of Ad26.COV2.S vaccine versus placebo. All receptors come from a person aged 18 to 65 who received the Ad26.COV2.S COVID-19 vaccine or a placebo.

V gene TRBV7-9 combines with J gene TRBJ2-6; D remains unclear. Germline loops: CDR1 SEHNR, CDR2 FQNEAQ (reference sequence). The CDR3 covers 14 residues. Trimming removed 5 bases from V and 4 bases from J, with 9 bases in between. Here the CDR3 reads CASSDLRGANVLTF. The CDR3 bases are TGTGCCAGCAGCGACCTTAGGGGGGCCAACGTCCTGACTTTC.

This sequence joins TRBV11-3 and TRBJ2-3; D ambiguous. CDR1 and CDR2 from the germline V gene are SGHNT and YENEEA. The V gene lost 1 base and the J gene lost 6 bases, with 8 bases spanning the gap. The CDR3 consists of 13 residues. The CDR3 nucleotides are TGTGCCAGCAGCTTAGCGGCAGAGGATACGCAGTATTTT. It translates to CASSLAAEDTQYF. Full variable domain (rest looked up from reference TRBV11-3 and TRBJ2-3): EAGVVQSPRYKIIEKKQPVAFWCNPISGHNTLYWYLQNLGQGPELLIRYENEEAVDDSQLPKDRFSAERLKGVDSTLKIQPAELGDSAVYLCASSLAAEDTQYFGPGTRLTVL.

This sequence joins TRBV19 and TRBJ1-6; no definite D call. In germline, CDR1 is LNHDA, CDR2 SQIVND (reference sequence). The CDR3 runs to 12 residues. Trimming left V 3 bases short and J 7 bases short, with 4 bases between. Here the CDR3 reads CASSMINSPLHF. As DNA, the CDR3 is TGTGCCAGTAGTATGATCAATTCACCCCTCCACTTT.

This clone was counted once. This chain connects TRBV18 to TRBJ1-2, with TRBD1 as a possible D gene (6 bases). CDR3 length equals 14 residues. Trimming pared 2 bases from V and 4 bases from J, leaving 11 bases between. Germline CDR1 KGHSH, CDR2 LQKENI. DNA for the CDR3: TGTGCCAGCTCACCAGGACAGCCGTTCTATGGCTACACCTTC. Protein sequence: CASSPGQPFYGYTF.

The chain couples TRBV4-1 to TRBJ1-1, with a weak D call TRBD1 (5 bases). Trimming pared 1 base from V and 0 bases from J, leaving 6 bases between. The CDR3 has 14 residues. Per germline, CDR1 MGHRA and CDR2 YSYEKL. Here the CDR3 DNA reads TGCGCCAGCAGCCAAGGACAGTTGAACACTGAAGCTTTCTTT. It codes for CASSQGQLNTEAFF.

V is TRBV6-6 and J is TRBJ2-1; TRBD2 aligns across 12 bases. Trimming cost V 5 bases and J 5 bases; bases outside gene matches: 10. CDR3 length: 17 amino acids. The germline gives CDR1 MNHNY, CDR2 SVGAGI (reference sequence). For the CDR3, the DNA is TGTGCCAGCAGTCCGGACCTAGCGGGGGGGCCCCACAATGAGCAGTTCTTC. Protein sequence: CASSPDLAGGPHNEQFF.

This chain uses TRBV6-2 or TRBV6-3 with TRBJ1-5; TRBD1 agrees at 8 bases. V shed 5 bases and J 4 bases; nucleotides not matched to a gene: 4. CDR1 MNHEY and CDR2 SVGEGT come from the germline V gene. There are 14 residues in the CDR3. The CDR3 here is CASSTQGANQPQHF. The CDR3 DNA is TGTGCCAGCAGTACCCAGGGGGCTAATCAGCCCCAGCATTTT.

V gene TRBV4-1 combines with J gene TRBJ1-1; D remains ambiguous. Germline V gene lookup returns CDR1 MGHRA and CDR2 YSYEKL. V was cut by 7 bases and J by 0 bases, with 12 bases left in between. CDR3 length: 14 residues. CDR3 loop: CASTATEVNTEAFF. The DNA of the CDR3 is TGCGCCAGCACCGCAACGGAAGTGAACACTGAAGCTTTCTTT.

A single count supports this clone. The genes are TRBV27 and TRBJ1-1; a weak D match, TRBD1 (5 bases). Per the germline V gene, CDR1 is MNHEY and CDR2 is SMNVEV (reference sequence). This CDR3 has 12 residues. Trimming shortened V by 6 bases and J by 5 bases, and 10 bases separated the two germline ends. CDR3 amino acids: CASRAGGTEAFF. The CDR3, as DNA: TGTGCCAGCAGGGCGGGGGGAACTGAAGCTTTCTTT.

V gene TRBV5-1 combines with J gene TRBJ1-1; D uncertain. CDR3 length: 12 amino acids. With 4 bases removed from V and 5 bases from J, the gap between germline ends came to 9 bases. Germline V gives CDR1 SGHRS, CDR2 YFSETQ. CDR3 amino acids: CASSVGRTEAFF. CDR3 in DNA: TGCGCCAGCAGCGTTGGGAGGACTGAAGCTTTCTTT.

The chain employs TRBV15 and TRBJ1-1; D is unclear. The V gene's germline CDR1 is LNHNV and CDR2 YYDKDF (reference sequence). V dropped 1 base and J dropped 7 bases, with 10 bases sitting between them. This CDR3 has 13 amino acids. The CDR3: CATSRVLGGEAFF. The CDR3 bases are TGTGCCACCAGCAGAGTCCTCGGCGGTGAAGCTTTCTTT.